This is a list of T cell receptor beta chains from one sample in a study of blood T cell repertoires in COVID-19. Only in-frame clones appear in the TCRdb table, and some are missing; sequencing was by immunoSEQ multiplex PCR. The sample carries around 300,000 clones, approximately 89% recorded once. The sequencing sample was made of PBMCs or T cells enriched from blood (not recorded which). Every receptor here comes from a man aged 30 to 45 who had recovered from COVID-19. Both conserved end residues are part of each CDR3. A D gene is named only where the DNA matches it firmly. Clone size is not always given. Where it is, it says once, few, many or a class for expanded clones.

j_gene: TRBJ1-1; d_gene: NA; v_gene: TRBV12-3/TRBV12-4; abundance: once; CDR3nt: TGTGCCAGCAGTTTAGGAGTGGACACTGAAGCTTTCTTT; CDR3aa: CASSLGVDTEAFF
j_gene: TRBJ1-2; d_gene: TRBD1; v_gene: TRBV7-2; abundance: NA; CDR3nt: TGTGCCAGCAGCTTACTGTGGTCCGACAGGGCCTACACCTTC; CDR3aa: CASSLLWSDRAYTF
j_gene: TRBJ1-5; d_gene: NA; v_gene: TRBV28; abundance: once; CDR3nt: TGTGCCAGCAACTTAGAGAGCAATCAGCCCCAGCATTTT; CDR3aa: CASNLESNQPQHF
j_gene: TRBJ1-1; d_gene: NA; v_gene: TRBV9; abundance: NA; CDR3nt: TGTGCCAGCAGCGTAACGGGGATGAACACTGAAGCTTTCTTT; CDR3aa: CASSVTGMNTEAFF
j_gene: TRBJ2-2; d_gene: TRBD2; v_gene: TRBV2; abundance: NA; CDR3nt: TGTGCCAGCAGTCCACTAGCGGGGGTTGGCGGGGAGCTGTTTTTT; CDR3aa: CASSPLAGVGGELFF
j_gene: TRBJ2-7; d_gene: NA; v_gene: TRBV21-1; abundance: NA; CDR3nt: TGTGCCAGCAGCAATCAGGGAGGGGAGCAGTACTTC; CDR3aa: CASSNQGGEQYF
j_gene: TRBJ2-5; d_gene: TRBD2; v_gene: TRBV10-3; abundance: NA; CDR3nt: TGTGCCATCAGTCTAGCGGGGGCCAAAGAGACCCAGTACTTC; CDR3aa: CAISLAGAKETQYF
j_gene: TRBJ2-3; d_gene: TRBD2; v_gene: TRBV5-1; abundance: NA; CDR3nt: TGCGCCAGCAGCTTGACGACTAGCGGGGTCCGCACAGATACGCAGTATTTT; CDR3aa: CASSLTTSGVRTDTQYF
j_gene: TRBJ2-5; d_gene: TRBD1; v_gene: TRBV24-1; abundance: NA; CDR3nt: TGTGCCACCAGTACCGGGACAGGGGAGAGGGAGACCCAGTACTTC; CDR3aa: CATSTGTGERETQYF
j_gene: TRBJ1-3; d_gene: TRBD1; v_gene: TRBV5-1; abundance: few; CDR3nt: TGCGCCAGCAGCCCGGGGACAGGAAACTCTGGAAACACCATATATTTT; CDR3aa: CASSPGTGNSGNTIYF
j_gene: TRBJ2-1; d_gene: TRBD2; v_gene: TRBV29-1; abundance: NA; CDR3nt: TGCAGCTTTACGGGGGGGTACAATGAGCAGTTCTTC; CDR3aa: CSFTGGYNEQFF
j_gene: TRBJ2-7; d_gene: TRBD2; v_gene: TRBV7-2; abundance: NA; CDR3nt: TGTGCCAGCAGCTGGGGACTAGCGGGGGGGCTCTACGAGCAGTACTTC; CDR3aa: CASSWGLAGGLYEQYF
j_gene: TRBJ1-2; d_gene: NA; v_gene: TRBV7-9; abundance: once; CDR3nt: TGTGCCAGCAGCTTAGGTGGAGGGACCTACAGCTATGGCTACACCTTC; CDR3aa: CASSLGGGTYSYGYTF
j_gene: TRBJ2-2; d_gene: NA; v_gene: TRBV9; abundance: NA; CDR3nt: TGTGCCAGCAGCGTAGTCTGGGGCGACGCCGGGGAGCTGTTTTTT; CDR3aa: CASSVVWGDAGELFF
j_gene: TRBJ2-6; d_gene: NA; v_gene: TRBV19; abundance: NA; CDR3nt: TGTGCCAGTAGTAACAGGGTCGAGACTGGGGCCAACGTCCTGACTTTC; CDR3aa: CASSNRVETGANVLTF
j_gene: TRBJ1-4; d_gene: NA; v_gene: TRBV6-5; abundance: NA; CDR3nt: TGTGCCAGCAGAGCGACAGGCGATGAAAAACTGTTTTTT; CDR3aa: CASRATGDEKLFF
j_gene: TRBJ1-5; d_gene: NA; v_gene: TRBV15; abundance: NA; CDR3nt: TGTGCCACCAGCAGAGGTGTAGGGGGAATTCAGCCCCAGCATTTT; CDR3aa: CATSRGVGGIQPQHF
j_gene: TRBJ1-6; d_gene: NA; v_gene: TRBV30; abundance: NA; CDR3nt: TGTGCCTGGAGTGCGACACACAGGGATTACTATAATTCACCCCTCCACTTT; CDR3aa: CAWSATHRDYYNSPLHF
j_gene: TRBJ2-1; d_gene: NA; v_gene: TRBV30; abundance: NA; CDR3nt: TGTGCCTGGAGTGTAGCCGGGAATGAGCAGTTCTTC; CDR3aa: CAWSVAGNEQFF
j_gene: TRBJ1-6; d_gene: TRBD1; v_gene: TRBV4-1; abundance: NA; CDR3nt: TGCGCCAGCAGCCACCCCAGGGGACAGGGGATGGTCTCACCCCTCCACTTT; CDR3aa: CASSHPRGQGMVSPLHF
j_gene: TRBJ2-3; d_gene: NA; v_gene: TRBV9; abundance: NA; CDR3nt: TGTGCCAGCAGCGAGACAGGTTACACAGATACGCAGTATTTT; CDR3aa: CASSETGYTDTQYF
j_gene: TRBJ2-1; d_gene: TRBD2; v_gene: TRBV5-1; abundance: NA; CDR3nt: TGCGCCAGCAGCACCAACCGGGAGGCACCCAATGAGCAGTTCTTC; CDR3aa: CASSTNREAPNEQFF
j_gene: TRBJ2-3; d_gene: NA; v_gene: TRBV7-7; abundance: NA; CDR3nt: TGTGCCAGCAGCCCGGTTTTTGGCGGGGCTAATACGCAGTATTTT; CDR3aa: CASSPVFGGANTQYF
j_gene: TRBJ2-1; d_gene: NA; v_gene: TRBV6-9; abundance: NA; CDR3nt: TGTGCCAGCTCCGGGAATGAGCAGTTCTTC; CDR3aa: CASSGNEQFF
j_gene: TRBJ2-3; d_gene: NA; v_gene: TRBV19; abundance: once; CDR3nt: TGTGCCAGTGCCCCGGGGAGTCGGTTTTCACCAGATACGCAGTATTTT; CDR3aa: CASAPGSRFSPDTQYF
j_gene: TRBJ1-4; d_gene: NA; v_gene: TRBV7-9; abundance: NA; CDR3nt: TGTGCCAGCAGCCGCGGTCAGTATGGCGAAAAACTGTTTTTT; CDR3aa: CASSRGQYGEKLFF
j_gene: TRBJ1-3; d_gene: NA; v_gene: TRBV7-9; abundance: NA; CDR3nt: TGTGCCAGCAGCTTAGCGAGGGACACCATATATTTT; CDR3aa: CASSLARDTIYF
j_gene: TRBJ2-2; d_gene: NA; v_gene: TRBV13; abundance: NA; CDR3nt: TGTGCCAGCAGCTTACTGGGGCTCGGGGAGCTGTTTTTT; CDR3aa: CASSLLGLGELFF
j_gene: TRBJ1-5; d_gene: TRBD1; v_gene: TRBV5-1; abundance: NA; CDR3nt: TGCGCCAGCAGCTCGACAGGGGGCGACCAGCCCCAGCATTTT; CDR3aa: CASSSTGGDQPQHF
j_gene: TRBJ2-7; d_gene: TRBD1; v_gene: TRBV5-1; abundance: NA; CDR3nt: TGCGCCAGCAGCCAGGACAGGACCCAATACGAGCAGTACTTC; CDR3aa: CASSQDRTQYEQYF
j_gene: TRBJ1-2; d_gene: NA; v_gene: TRBV3-1/TRBV3-2; abundance: NA; CDR3nt: TGTGCCAGCAGCCAAGTCGCAGTTCCCTATGGCTACACCTTC; CDR3aa: CASSQVAVPYGYTF
j_gene: TRBJ2-4; d_gene: NA; v_gene: TRBV24-1; abundance: many; CDR3nt: TGTGCCACCAGTGACCTTGACAGCTTACTAGCCAAAAACATTCAGTACTTC; CDR3aa: CATSDLDSLLAKNIQYF
j_gene: TRBJ2-1; d_gene: NA; v_gene: TRBV28; abundance: NA; CDR3nt: TGTGCCAGCAGGCTGCCCGGACTGGCCTACAATGAGCAGTTCTTC; CDR3aa: CASRLPGLAYNEQFF
j_gene: TRBJ2-5; d_gene: TRBD2; v_gene: TRBV9; abundance: NA; CDR3nt: TGTGCCAGCAGCGTCACGCTAGGACTAGGGCGGGAGACCCAGTACTTC; CDR3aa: CASSVTLGLGRETQYF
j_gene: TRBJ2-5; d_gene: TRBD1; v_gene: TRBV11-2; abundance: NA; CDR3nt: TGTGCCAGCAGCCGGACAGGGATGTACCAAGAGACCCAGTACTTC; CDR3aa: CASSRTGMYQETQYF
j_gene: TRBJ2-1; d_gene: TRBD2; v_gene: TRBV6-5; abundance: NA; CDR3nt: TGTGCCAGCAGTAAAACTAGCGGGGGGGCCTCAGGGCAGTTCTTC; CDR3aa: CASSKTSGGASGQFF
j_gene: TRBJ1-3; d_gene: NA; v_gene: TRBV12-3/TRBV12-4; abundance: NA; CDR3nt: TGTGCCTCGTATATGGCAGCTGGAAACACCATATATTTT; CDR3aa: CASYMAAGNTIYF
j_gene: TRBJ2-1; d_gene: NA; v_gene: TRBV7-9; abundance: NA; CDR3nt: TGTGCCAGCAGCTTAGTGGTGGGACATTCAGGGCAGTTCTTC; CDR3aa: CASSLVVGHSGQFF
j_gene: TRBJ2-3; d_gene: NA; v_gene: TRBV3-1/TRBV3-2; abundance: few; CDR3nt: TGTGCCAGCAGCCAAGAGAGGGGGGGAGCAGATACGCAGTATTTT; CDR3aa: CASSQERGGADTQYF
j_gene: TRBJ2-2; d_gene: TRBD1; v_gene: TRBV2; abundance: few; CDR3nt: TGTGCCAGCAGTGAAACTCCGTCTCAAACAGGGGGCGGGTACACCGGGGAGCTGTTTTTT; CDR3aa: CASSETPSQTGGGYTGELFF
j_gene: TRBJ1-2; d_gene: TRBD1; v_gene: TRBV7-8; abundance: NA; CDR3nt: TGTGCCAGCAGCGAAACAGGGGGAAACTATGGCTACACCTTC; CDR3aa: CASSETGGNYGYTF
j_gene: TRBJ2-7; d_gene: TRBD1; v_gene: TRBV2; abundance: NA; CDR3nt: TGTGCCAGCGACAGGGACTACGAGCAGTACTTC; CDR3aa: CASDRDYEQYF
j_gene: TRBJ1-1; d_gene: NA; v_gene: TRBV5-4; abundance: NA; CDR3nt: TGTGCCAGCAGCTCAGGGGAGGGGCGCACTGAAGCTTTCTTT; CDR3aa: CASSSGEGRTEAFF
j_gene: TRBJ1-2; d_gene: TRBD1; v_gene: TRBV27; abundance: NA; CDR3nt: TGTGCCAGCAGCCAAGACAGGGAAGGCTATGGCTACACCTTC; CDR3aa: CASSQDREGYGYTF
j_gene: TRBJ2-3; d_gene: NA; v_gene: TRBV5-1; abundance: NA; CDR3nt: TGCGCCAGCAGCCTGGGGCCGGGGAGCACAGATACGCAGTATTTT; CDR3aa: CASSLGPGSTDTQYF
j_gene: TRBJ1-2; d_gene: NA; v_gene: TRBV15; abundance: NA; CDR3nt: TGTGCCACCAGCCCTGGGGGCAGGGCCTATGGCTACACCTTC; CDR3aa: CATSPGGRAYGYTF
j_gene: TRBJ1-1; d_gene: NA; v_gene: TRBV5-1; abundance: NA; CDR3nt: TGCGCCAGCAGCTTGAGCCTGAACACTGAAGCTTTCTTT; CDR3aa: CASSLSLNTEAFF
j_gene: TRBJ2-7; d_gene: NA; v_gene: TRBV19; abundance: NA; CDR3nt: TGTGCCAGTAGGAAACAAGGACTCGGCTCCTACGAGCAGTACTTC; CDR3aa: CASRKQGLGSYEQYF
j_gene: TRBJ2-3; d_gene: NA; v_gene: TRBV5-1; abundance: NA; CDR3nt: TGCGCCAGCAGCTTGGTTGCGCAGAGAGGAGATACGCAGTATTTT; CDR3aa: CASSLVAQRGDTQYF
j_gene: TRBJ1-4; d_gene: TRBD1; v_gene: TRBV5-1; abundance: NA; CDR3nt: TGCGCCAGCAGCCCCGGGACAGGGAATGAAAAACTGTTTTTT; CDR3aa: CASSPGTGNEKLFF